This paragraph reports one T cell receptor (beta chain). Its antigen is unknown. Using immunoSEQ multiplex PCR, the repertoire was profiled, and TCRdb retains in-frame clones only, with some absent. This table has around 100,000 clones, 70% to 90% appearing once. V dropped 6 bases and J dropped 7; count of bases not matched to a gene: 3. CDR1 is ENHRY, CDR2 SYGVKD, per germline. This CDR3 region has 13 residues. This record belongs to a study of T cell responses to AZD1222 COVID-19 vaccine. Points from the study as a whole: Reportedly, nearly half the spike-specific TCRs target unmutated variant regions. Regions 160-218 and 743-854 dominated among vaccine-associated CD4 TCRs spanning spike. Clonal diversity was possibly underestimated, and white British individuals and females predominated among donors.

The sample was peripheral blood, taken on day 0 of AZD1222 vaccination. This sequence was found in an adult in good health. This sequence joins TRBV10-3 and TRBJ1-3; 10 nucleotides align to TRBD1. The CDR3 coding sequence is TGTGCCATCAGAGGGGGACAGGGGAACACCATATATTTT. Translation: CAIRGGQGNTIYF.